The clone carrying this T cell receptor beta chain was observed many times. The antigen remains unidentified. The authors prepared the TCRbeta library with unique molecular identifiers. TCRdb reprocessed the PCR reads via MiXCR and lists one record per CDR3 protein. Of fewer than 350,000 distinct CDR3 sequences listed, around 10% are singletons. Trimming took off 4 bases at V and 0 bases at J, with 16 bases between the two ends. The CDR3 loop spans 17 amino acids. In germline, CDR1 is DFQATT, CDR2 SNEGSKA (reference sequence). The data stem from a study of T-cell reconstitution after alpha-beta-depleted transplantation in children. Study observations and caveats: Diversity and T-cell counts at one year after transplant derived mostly from new T cells.

This sequence was found in a male patient aged 2-9 years who had a stem cell transplant for chronic granulomatous disease, so the T cells may come from the graft donor. This specimen was peripheral blood, taken 180 days after TCRalphabeta/CD19-depleted stem cell transplant. The chain joins TRBV20-1 to TRBJ1-6; no clear D gene. The CDR3 sequence: CSATLPDLSSYNSPLHF. In DNA form, the CDR3 reads TGCAGTGCTACTCTTCCGGACCTCAGCTCCTATAATTCACCCCTCCACTTT.